The 14 T cell receptor beta chains in this list originate from one sample, sequenced in a study of tumor-infiltrating lymphocytes in primary liver carcinoma. TCR beta cDNA was prepared out of roughly 520 ng total RNA by means of a constant-region primer. Libraries of TCR beta came from three nested multiplex PCR rounds with slightly modified ARM-PCR. Running around 9 cycles apiece, the first two PCR rounds relied on TRBV1-TRBV30 forward primers together with a C-beta reverse primer. From the multiplex PCR reads, TCRdb called clonotypes with MiXCR, one entry per CDR3 protein. The repertoire holds roughly 180,000 distinct CDR3 sequences, 50% to 75% seen once, with approximately 67% in the top ten. Germline DNA was also extracted, with blood RNA taken from unsorted whole blood. Sequencing was performed on peripheral blood. The receptors stem from a man between 40 and 49 years old with primary liver carcinoma and hepatitis B virus infection.

V is TRBV4-2 and J is TRBJ1-2, with D tentatively TRBD1 (5 bases). Trimming took off 0 bases at V and 7 bases at J, with 15 bases between the two ends. The germline CDR1 and CDR2 sequences are LGHNA and YNFKEQ. CDR3 length: 15 residues. The CDR3 DNA reads TGTGCCAGCAGCCAAGATAAAGGGGCGCTTGGTGGCTACACCTTC. Translating gives CASSQDKGALGGYTF.

In its sample, this clonotype was seen many times. The V gene is TRBV11-2, the J gene TRBJ1-2, with D unclear. This CDR3 region has 13 residues. Trimming left V 5 bases short and J 2 bases short, with 9 bases between. Germline CDR1 SGHAT, CDR2 FQNNGV. This chain's CDR3 is CASSPSYNYGYTF. In DNA, the CDR3 is TGTGCCAGCAGCCCCTCTTACAACTATGGCTACACCTTC.

Comment on this clonotype: The CDR3 end shows no conserved phenylalanine or tryptophan, and so a read error is likely. V gene TRBV6-6 combines with J gene TRBJ1-5; D call uncertain. There are 12 residues in the CDR3. V was trimmed by 2 bases and J by 8 bases, leaving 7 bases between them. Germline V gives CDR1 MNHNY, CDR2 SVGAGI (reference sequence). CDR3 DNA: TGTGCCAGCAGTTACCCTCAGAAGCCCCAGCATCTT. Protein product: CASSYPQKPQHL.

On this clonotype itself: Relative to the germline gene, one junction end is altered; a read error may explain this. This chain joins TRBV18 and TRBJ1-1, with no clear D. This CDR3 has 14 amino acids. Germline CDR1 reads KGHSH; CDR2 reads LQKENI. The CDR3 nucleotides are TGTGCCAGCTTACCACTCCTGGAAACCTATGAAGCTTTCTTT. Translated, it gives CASLPLLETYEAFF.

This chain links TRBV9 with TRBJ2-1; 9 bases are shared with TRBD1. This CDR3 region has 16 residues. The V gene end was trimmed by 3 bases and the J gene end by 9 bases; junction bases not matched to a gene: 13. The germline CDR1 and CDR2 sequences are SGDLS and YYNGEE. CDR3 region: CASSAHPGQGVGEQFF. The DNA of the CDR3 is TGTGCCAGCAGCGCCCACCCGGGACAGGGAGTGGGTGAGCAGTTCTTC.

This chain joins TRBV6-5 and TRBJ1-1, with D unresolved. The CDR3 runs to 14 residues. Germline assignment: CDR1 MNHEY and CDR2 SVGAGI. Trimming pared 2 bases from V and 6 bases from J, leaving 13 bases between. The CDR3 coding sequence is TGTGCCAGCAGTTACCGCGGGTTTGACCCTGAAGCTTTCTTT. Amino acid sequence: CASSYRGFDPEAFF.

As regards this clonotype: The junction shows a germline mismatch at one end, possibly a read error. The chain employs TRBV4-1 and TRBJ2-1; 8 positions match TRBD1. The CDR3 extends over 15 amino acids. In germline, CDR1 is MGHRA, CDR2 YSYEKL. In DNA, the CDR3 is TGCGCCAGCAGCCCTGACAGGGGTCTCCACAATGAGCGGTTCTTC. This codes for CASSPDRGLHNERFF.

Note on this clonotype: Likely a read error: the CDR3 ends without its conserved phenylalanine or tryptophan. The J gene is TRBJ2-7, the V gene TRBV11-2; 8 bases are a match to TRBD1. V gave up 5 bases and J gave up 2 bases; unmatched junction bases: 11. Germline-derived CDR1 and CDR2 are SGHAT and FQNNGV. The CDR3 loop spans 16 amino acids. The CDR3 nucleotides are TGTGCCAGCAGCACCATCCGCCGACAGGGGACCTACGAGCAGTACATC. Translating it yields CASSTIRRQGTYEQYI.

A few counts support this clonotype. The J gene is TRBJ2-7, the V gene TRBV6-6; 7 bases fit TRBD1. The CDR3 extends over 14 amino acids. Germline V gene lookup returns CDR1 MNHNY and CDR2 SVGAGI (reference sequence). V lost 4 bases and J lost 2; bases outside the gene matches: 5. For the CDR3, the DNA is TGTGCCAGCAGTTTGGGACAGTGGACCTACGAGCAGTACTTC. Residues: CASSLGQWTYEQYF.

The gene calls are TRBV14 and TRBJ1-2; D uncertain. The CDR3 totals 13 residues. Germline V gene data show CDR1 as SGHDN and CDR2 as FVKESK. V gave up 4 bases and J gave up 8 bases, with 14 bases separating them. CDR3 sequence (DNA): TGTGCCAGCAGCCTTGAGCCGTATTACGGCTACACCTTC. This codes for CASSLEPYYGYTF.

The V and J genes are TRBV30 and TRBJ1-5; no clear D. The V gene lost 3 bases and the J gene lost 6 bases, with 12 bases spanning the gap. Per the germline V gene, CDR1 is GTSNPN and CDR2 is SVGIG (reference sequence). The CDR3 has 13 amino acids. DNA for the CDR3: TGTGCCTGGAGCGTACTCACAAGTCAGCCCCAGCATTTT. This sequence encodes CAWSVLTSQPQHF.

V gene TRBV6-1 combines with J gene TRBJ2-7; 9 bases match TRBD1. The V segment lost 2 bases and the J segment 6 bases; nucleotides outside the gene matches: 5. Germline V gene lookup returns CDR1 MNHNS and CDR2 SASEGT. The CDR3 length is 14 residues. The CDR3 is CASSELDRGFEQYF. As DNA, the CDR3 is TGTGCCAGCAGTGAACTGGACAGGGGATTCGAGCAGTACTTC.

Turning to this clonotype: This clone may be a read error of a much larger clone one base away. The chain links TRBV29-1 to TRBJ1-1, with D possibly matching TRBD1 (6 bases). Looked up from germline, CDR1 is SQVTM and CDR2 is ANQGSEA. The CDR3 length is 13 residues. The ends were cut back, 5 bases at V and 4 bases at J, with 14 bases in the middle. The DNA for the CDR3 is TGCAGCGTTACACGGATAGGGGGCACTGAAGCTTTCTTT. Its protein is CSVTRIGGTEAFF.

Regarding this clonotype: Being one base from a much bigger clone, this may be a read error. This sequence joins TRBV6-1 and TRBJ2-2, with D possibly matching TRBD2 (6 bases). V lost 11 bases and J lost 6, with 16 bases in between. Germline V lookup: CDR1 MNHNS, CDR2 SASEGT. This CDR3 is 13 amino acids long. CDR3 nucleotide sequence: TGTGCCGGCAATACTAGCCCCGCCGGGGAGCTGTTTTTT. Translating it yields CAGNTSPAGELFF.